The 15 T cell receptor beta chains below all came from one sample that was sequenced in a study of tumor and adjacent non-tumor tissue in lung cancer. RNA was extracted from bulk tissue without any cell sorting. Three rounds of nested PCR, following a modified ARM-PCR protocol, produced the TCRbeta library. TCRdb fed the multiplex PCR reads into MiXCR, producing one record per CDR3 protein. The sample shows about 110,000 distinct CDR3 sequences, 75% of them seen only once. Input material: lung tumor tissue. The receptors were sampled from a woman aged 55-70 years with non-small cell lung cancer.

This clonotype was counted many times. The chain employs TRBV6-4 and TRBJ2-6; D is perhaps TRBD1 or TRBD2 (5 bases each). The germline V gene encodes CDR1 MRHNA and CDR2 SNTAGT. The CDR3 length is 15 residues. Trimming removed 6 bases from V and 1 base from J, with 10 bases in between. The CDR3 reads CASRGTVSGANVLTF. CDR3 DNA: TGTGCCAGCAGAGGGACGGTTTCTGGGGCCAACGTCCTGACTTTC.

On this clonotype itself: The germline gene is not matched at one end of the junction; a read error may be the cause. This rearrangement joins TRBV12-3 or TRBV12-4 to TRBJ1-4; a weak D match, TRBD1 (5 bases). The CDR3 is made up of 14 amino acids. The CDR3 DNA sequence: TGTGCCAGTAGTTCCTACGGGGCAGTGGAAAAACTGTTTTTT. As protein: CASSSYGAVEKLFF.

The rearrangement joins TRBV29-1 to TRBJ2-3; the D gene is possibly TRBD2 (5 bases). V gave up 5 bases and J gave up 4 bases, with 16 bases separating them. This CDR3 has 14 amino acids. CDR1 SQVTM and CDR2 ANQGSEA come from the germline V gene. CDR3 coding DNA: TGCAGCGTTACCAGTGGAGGCGGCGCAGATACGCAGTATTTT. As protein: CSVTSGGGADTQYF.

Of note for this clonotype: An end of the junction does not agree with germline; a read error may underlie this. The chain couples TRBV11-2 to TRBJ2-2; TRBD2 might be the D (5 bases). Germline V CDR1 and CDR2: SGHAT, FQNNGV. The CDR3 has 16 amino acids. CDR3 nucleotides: TGCGCCAGCAGCTCAGTATTGGCGGCGCACACCGGGGAGCTGTTATTT. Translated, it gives CASSSVLAAHTGELLF.

The CDR3 nucleotides are TGTGCCAGCAGCTCACTAGCGGGGGGGACAGATACGCAGTATTTT. Translated, it gives CASSSLAGGTDTQYF. The gene calls are TRBV11-2 and TRBJ2-3; 13 bases are a match to TRBD2. CDR3 length equals 15 residues. Germline values: CDR1 SGHAT, CDR2 FQNNGV. J was trimmed by 3 bases and V by 4 bases; bases with no gene match: 1.

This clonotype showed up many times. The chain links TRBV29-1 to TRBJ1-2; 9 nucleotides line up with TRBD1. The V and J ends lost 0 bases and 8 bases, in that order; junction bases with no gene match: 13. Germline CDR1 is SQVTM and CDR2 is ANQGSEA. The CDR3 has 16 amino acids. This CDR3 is CSVEENYRGPRGGYTF. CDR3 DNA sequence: TGCAGCGTTGAAGAAAATTACAGGGGGCCAAGAGGGGGCTACACCTTC.

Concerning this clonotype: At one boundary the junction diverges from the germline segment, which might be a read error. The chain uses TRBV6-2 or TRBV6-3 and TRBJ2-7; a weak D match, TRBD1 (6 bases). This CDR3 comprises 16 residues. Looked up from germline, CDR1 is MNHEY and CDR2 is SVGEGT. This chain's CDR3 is CATSYPGTPVRYEQYF. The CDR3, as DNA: TGTGCCACCAGTTATCCCGGGACACCGGTGCGATACGAGCAGTACTTC.

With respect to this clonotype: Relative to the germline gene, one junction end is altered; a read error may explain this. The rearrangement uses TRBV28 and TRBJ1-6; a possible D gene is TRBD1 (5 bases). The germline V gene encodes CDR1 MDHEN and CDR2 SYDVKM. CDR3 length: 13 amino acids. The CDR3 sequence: CASERDRNSPLLF. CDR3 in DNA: TGTGCCAGCGAACGGGACCGAAATTCACCCCTCCTCTTC.

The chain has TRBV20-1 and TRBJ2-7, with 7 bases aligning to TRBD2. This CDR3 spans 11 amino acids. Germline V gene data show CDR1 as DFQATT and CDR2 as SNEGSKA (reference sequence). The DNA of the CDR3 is TGCACTGCGTCGACTAGCTTCGAGCAGTACTTC. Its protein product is CTASTSFEQYF.

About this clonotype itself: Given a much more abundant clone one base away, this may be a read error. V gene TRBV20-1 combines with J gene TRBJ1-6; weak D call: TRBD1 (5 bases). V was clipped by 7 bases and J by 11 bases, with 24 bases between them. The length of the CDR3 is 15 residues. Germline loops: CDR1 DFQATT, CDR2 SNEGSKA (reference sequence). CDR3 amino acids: CSDRDSDSPNPPLHF. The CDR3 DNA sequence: TGCAGTGATAGGGATTCTGACAGTCCCAATCCACCCCTCCACTTT.

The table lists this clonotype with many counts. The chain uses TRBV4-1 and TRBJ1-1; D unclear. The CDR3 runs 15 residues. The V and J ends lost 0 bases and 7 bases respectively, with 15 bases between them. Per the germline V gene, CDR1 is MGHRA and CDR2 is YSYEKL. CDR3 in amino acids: CASSQDRQAGREAFF. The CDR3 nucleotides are TGCGCCAGCAGCCAAGATCGGCAGGCCGGCCGTGAAGCTTTCTTT.

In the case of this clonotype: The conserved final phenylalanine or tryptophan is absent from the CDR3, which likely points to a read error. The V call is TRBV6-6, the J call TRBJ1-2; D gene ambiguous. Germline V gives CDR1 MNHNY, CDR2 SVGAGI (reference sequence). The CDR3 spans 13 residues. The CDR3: CASSLDPNYGYTS. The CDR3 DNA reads TGTGCAAGCAGTCTGGACCCTAACTATGGCTACACCTCC.

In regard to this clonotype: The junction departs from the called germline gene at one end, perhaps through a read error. The CDR3 sequence is CTSNSDPQGMQFF. The CDR3 DNA reads TGTACCAGCAACTCAGATCCACAGGGTATGCAGTTCTTC. V usage is TRBV11-2 and J usage is TRBJ2-1; D possibly corresponds to TRBD1 (6 bases). Germline V CDR1 and CDR2: SGHAT, FQNNGV. The CDR3 sequence is 13 residues long.

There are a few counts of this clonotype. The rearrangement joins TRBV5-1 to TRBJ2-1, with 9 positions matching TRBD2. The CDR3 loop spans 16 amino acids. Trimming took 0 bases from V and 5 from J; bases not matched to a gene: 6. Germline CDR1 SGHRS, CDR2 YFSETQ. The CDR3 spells CASSLALAGPDNEQFF. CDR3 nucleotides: TGCGCCAGCAGCTTGGCCCTAGCGGGACCCGACAATGAGCAGTTCTTC. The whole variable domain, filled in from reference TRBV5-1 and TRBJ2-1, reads KAGVTQTPRYLIKTRGQQVTLSCSPISGHRSVSWYQQTPGQGLQFLFEYFSETQRNKGNFPGRFSGRQFSNSRSEMNVSTLELGDSALYLCASSLALAGPDNEQFFGPGTRLTVL.

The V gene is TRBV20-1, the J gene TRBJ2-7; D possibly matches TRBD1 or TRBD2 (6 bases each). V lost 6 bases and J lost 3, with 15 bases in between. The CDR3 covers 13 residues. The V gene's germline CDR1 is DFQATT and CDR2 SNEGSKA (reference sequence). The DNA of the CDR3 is TGCAGTGCCTTGTTAGGGGGGATCTACGAGCAGTACTTC. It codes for CSALLGGIYEQYF.